This T cell receptor (beta chain) emerged from a study of blood T cell repertoires in COVID-19. Under the authors' procedure: Nucleated cell number was recorded as an estimate derived from reference gene primer amplification. Repertoires were generated with immunoSEQ multiplex PCR, while TCRdb's copy carries only in-frame clones and drops some. V, J and clone size derive from that table, while D and trimming were established from the DNA sequence. The sample carries about 300,000 clones, 85% recorded once. This study enrolled people aged roughly 18 to 90 from about two dozen US geographic areas. The CDR3 loop spans 15 amino acids. Trimming shortened V by 6 bases and J by 0 bases, and 14 bases separated the two germline ends. Per the germline V gene, CDR1 is MNHEY and CDR2 is SVGAGI.

The TCR was taken from a woman aged 50 to 60 who had recovered from COVID-19. Material for sequencing was PBMCs or T cells enriched from blood (not recorded which). V is TRBV6-5 and J is TRBJ1-1; D not certain. The CDR3 nucleotides read TGTGCCAGCAGGCCCGGGGTAACCATGAACACTGAAGCTTTCTTT. It codes for CASRPGVTMNTEAFF.